Listed here are 18 T cell receptor beta chains from one sample, sequenced in a study of OX40 agonist ivuxolimab in advanced cancers. Profiling relied on immunoSEQ multiplex PCR, and the TCRdb table lists in-frame clones only, not all of them. This sample has 30,000 to 45,000 clones, with 60% to 85% found just once. The sample consisted of CD4+ or CD8+ T cells sorted from blood, taken in a trial of the OX40 agonist ivuxolimab. These receptors were obtained from an adult with an advanced solid tumor such as melanoma, head and neck, liver or kidney cancer.

V usage is TRBV7-8 and J usage is TRBJ1-1; a possible D gene is TRBD1 (5 bases). From germline, CDR1 is SGHVS and CDR2 FQNEAQ. The CDR3 runs 15 residues. Between the trimmed V and J ends, which lost 1 base and 0 bases, there was a span of 9 bases. CDR3 in DNA: TGTGCCAGCAGCTTAGGCGACAGACTGAACACTGAAGCTTTCTTT. Residues: CASSLGDRLNTEAFF.

This rearrangement joins TRBV5-4 to TRBJ2-3; 8 bases agree with TRBD1. V shed 2 bases and J 2 bases; nucleotides not matched to a gene: 4. Germline CDR1 reads SGHNT; CDR2 reads YYREEE (reference sequence). The CDR3 is made up of 15 amino acids. Here the CDR3 reads CASSLVQGATDTQYF. In DNA, the CDR3 is TGTGCCAGCAGCTTAGTGCAGGGGGCCACAGATACGCAGTATTTT.

The rearrangement links TRBV6-6 to TRBJ2-7, with a tentative D call TRBD1 (6 bases). The germline V and J ends were trimmed by 5 bases and 3 bases, with 17 bases remaining between them. The CDR3 is 15 residues long. Looked up from germline, CDR1 is MNHNY and CDR2 is SVGAGI (reference sequence). The DNA for the CDR3 is TGTGCCAGCAGTACACAGGGTACCCCCAGCTACGAGCAGTACTTC. This gives the protein CASSTQGTPSYEQYF.

CDR3 residues: CASQSGGQGRRSPLHF. For the CDR3, the DNA is TGTGCCAGCCAATCGGGTGGACAGGGACGGAGATCACCCCTCCACTTT. The chain combines TRBV2 with TRBJ1-6, with TRBD1 matching over 8 bases. The CDR3 loop spans 16 amino acids. Germline trimming cut 8 bases from V and 10 bases from J; bases unmatched to any gene: 16. Germline CDR1 is SNHLY and CDR2 is FYNNEI.

The V and J genes are TRBV10-3 and TRBJ1-2; no reliable D call. The V end was cut by 1 base, the J end by 8 bases, with 11 bases between. This CDR3 has 13 residues. Germline V CDR1 and CDR2: ENHRY, SYGVKD. The CDR3 here is CAISEFRVQGYTF. DNA for the CDR3: TGTGCCATCAGTGAGTTTCGGGTCCAAGGCTACACCTTC.

The chain recombines TRBV19 with TRBJ2-6; 8 bases agree with TRBD1. There are 15 residues in the CDR3. From germline, CDR1 is LNHDA and CDR2 SQIVND (reference sequence). CDR3 bases: TGTGCTTCCGGGACAGGTAACTCTGGGGCCAACGTCCTGACTTTC. Its protein product is CASGTGNSGANVLTF.

V gene TRBV6-5 combines with J gene TRBJ2-7; 7 bases align to TRBD2. V lost 5 bases, J lost 3 bases, and 4 bases stayed unmatched. The germline CDR1 and CDR2 sequences are MNHEY and SVGAGI. This CDR3 has 13 residues. In nucleotides, the CDR3 is TGTGCCAGCAGTAACGGACTAGGCTACGAGCAGTACTTC. Amino acid sequence: CASSNGLGYEQYF.

The chain is built from TRBV15 and TRBJ1-3, with a tentative D call TRBD1 (5 bases). CDR3 length: 15 amino acids. Deletions cut 1 base from V and 3 bases from J, with 10 bases between. Germline CDR1 LNHNV, CDR2 YYDKDF (reference sequence). The CDR3 nucleotides are TGTGCCACCAGCAGAGTTGGGGGAGATGGAAACACCATATATTTT. This codes for CATSRVGGDGNTIYF.

In the case of this clone: The junction does not match germline at one end; this may be a read error. Other DNA variants within this sample encode the same CDR3. The rearrangement links TRBV11-2 to TRBJ2-5; 9 bases match TRBD1. The CDR3 has 14 residues. Germline V gene data show CDR1 as SGHAT and CDR2 as FQNNGV. CDR3 sequence (DNA): TGTGCCAGCAGCTTCTCGGACAGGGGAGAGACTCAGTACTTC. It specifies CASSFSDRGETQYF.

The rearrangement uses TRBV5-1 and TRBJ2-7; D is uncertain. The V and J ends lost 2 bases and 0 bases respectively, with 6 bases between them. The CDR3 loop spans 13 amino acids. The germline V gene encodes CDR1 SGHRS and CDR2 YFSETQ. This CDR3 reads CASSFSDSYEQYF. CDR3 DNA sequence: TGCGCCAGCAGCTTCAGCGACTCCTACGAGCAGTACTTC.

This chain joins TRBV19 and TRBJ1-2; 8 bases are a match to TRBD1. Trimming at V came to 8 bases and at J to 4 bases, leaving 3 bases not matched to a gene. This CDR3 region has 12 residues. CDR1 and CDR2 from the germline V gene are LNHDA and SQIVND (reference sequence). CDR3 nucleotide sequence: TGTGCCAGTGGGACAGGCGTCTATGGCTACACCTTC. This codes for CASGTGVYGYTF.

The V gene is TRBV30, the J gene TRBJ1-2, with D unresolved. Germline CDR1 is GTSNPN and CDR2 is SVGIG (reference sequence). The CDR3 covers 15 residues. The V end lost 0 bases, the J end lost 8 bases, and 19 bases lay between the germline ends. The CDR3 DNA is TGTGCCTGGAGTGTACAAGGCCGTGGGTTGGGAGGCTACACCTTC. It yields the protein CAWSVQGRGLGGYTF.

This sequence joins TRBV28 and TRBJ2-3; D is possibly TRBD1 (6 bases). Trimming left V 5 bases short and J 1 base short, with 13 bases between. Germline values: CDR1 MDHEN, CDR2 SYDVKM. The CDR3 is 15 amino acids. The chain's CDR3 is CASSLQGDGTDTQYF. CDR3 DNA sequence: TGTGCCAGCAGTCTACAGGGCGATGGCACAGATACGCAGTATTTT.

This clone appeared a few times. The chain carries TRBV28 and TRBJ1-1, with 12 bases that match TRBD1. The germline gives CDR1 MDHEN, CDR2 SYDVKM. The CDR3 length is 16 residues. V gave up 4 bases and J gave up 10 bases; unmatched junction bases: 13. CDR3 sequence: CASSSLIPGQGAGAFF. CDR3 nucleotides: TGTGCCAGCAGTTCCCTGATTCCGGGACAGGGGGCCGGAGCTTTCTTT.

The rearrangement joins TRBV2 to TRBJ2-3; TRBD1 or TRBD2 may be the D gene (6 bases each). The CDR3 sequence is 14 residues long. The germline V gene has CDR1 SNHLY and CDR2 FYNNEI. Trimming stripped 7 bases from V and 5 bases from J, with 16 bases between. DNA of the CDR3: TGTGCCAGCAATGTGTGGGGGGCCAAAGATACGCAGTATTTT. Translated, it gives CASNVWGAKDTQYF. Full variable domain (remainder filled in from reference TRBV2 and TRBJ2-3): EPEVTQTPSHQVTQMGQEVILRCVPISNHLYFYWYRQILGQKVEFLVSFYNNEISEKSEIFDDQFSVERPDGSNFTLKIRSTKLEDSAMYFCASNVWGAKDTQYFGPGTRLTVL.

CDR3 protein: CASSSRTSGTLHNEQFF. The CDR3 bases are TGCGCCAGCAGCTCCCGGACTAGCGGGACTCTACACAATGAGCAGTTCTTC. The V call is TRBV5-1, the J call TRBJ2-1, with 12 positions matching TRBD2. V gave up 3 bases and J gave up 5 bases; unmatched junction bases: 9. CDR1 and CDR2 from the germline V gene are SGHRS and YFSETQ. The CDR3 is made up of 17 amino acids.

This clone has just a few counts. The rearrangement uses TRBV30 and TRBJ2-3; perhaps D is TRBD1 or TRBD2 (5 bases each). Germline lookup yields CDR1 GTSNPN and CDR2 SVGIG (reference sequence). V gave up 0 bases and J gave up 1 base, with 14 bases separating them. The CDR3 spans 16 residues. The CDR3 protein is CAWSVLRGAGTDTQYF. The CDR3, as DNA: TGTGCCTGGAGTGTACTGAGAGGGGCGGGCACAGATACGCAGTATTTT.

The chain employs TRBV30 and TRBJ2-3, with 7 bases identical to TRBD1. The CDR3 is 14 amino acids. Germline lookup yields CDR1 GTSNPN and CDR2 SVGIG (reference sequence). The V gene end was trimmed by 3 bases and the J gene end by 6 bases; junction bases not matched to a gene: 9. The CDR3 coding sequence is TGTGCCTGGAGCCGGGACAGAATCAGTGATACGCAGTATTTT. This encodes CAWSRDRISDTQYF.